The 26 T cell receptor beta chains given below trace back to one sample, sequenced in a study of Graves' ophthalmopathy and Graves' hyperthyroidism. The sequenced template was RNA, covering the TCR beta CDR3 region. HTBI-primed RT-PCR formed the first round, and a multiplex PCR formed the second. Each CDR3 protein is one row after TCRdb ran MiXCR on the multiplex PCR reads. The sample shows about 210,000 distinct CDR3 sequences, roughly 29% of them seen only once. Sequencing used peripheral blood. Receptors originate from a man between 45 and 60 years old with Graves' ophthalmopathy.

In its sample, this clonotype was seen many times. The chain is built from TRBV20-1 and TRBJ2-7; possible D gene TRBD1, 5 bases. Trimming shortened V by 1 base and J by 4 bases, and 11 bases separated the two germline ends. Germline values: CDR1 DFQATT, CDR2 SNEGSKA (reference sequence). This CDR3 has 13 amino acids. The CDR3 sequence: CSARGSGQYEQYF. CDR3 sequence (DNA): TGCAGTGCTAGAGGTTCAGGGCAATACGAGCAGTACTTC.

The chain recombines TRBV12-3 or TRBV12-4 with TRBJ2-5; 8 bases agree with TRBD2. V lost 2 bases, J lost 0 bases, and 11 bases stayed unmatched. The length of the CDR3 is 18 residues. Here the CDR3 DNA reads TGTGCCAGCAGTTTACCCACGGAAATAGCGGGGTACCAAGAGACCCAGTACTTC. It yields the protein CASSLPTEIAGYQETQYF.

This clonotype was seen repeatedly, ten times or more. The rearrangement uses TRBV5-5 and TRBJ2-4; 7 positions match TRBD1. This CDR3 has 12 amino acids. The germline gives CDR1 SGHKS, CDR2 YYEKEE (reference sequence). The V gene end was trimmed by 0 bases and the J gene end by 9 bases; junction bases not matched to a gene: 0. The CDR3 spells CASSLDRGIQYF. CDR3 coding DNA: TGTGCCAGCAGCTTGGACAGGGGCATTCAGTACTTC.

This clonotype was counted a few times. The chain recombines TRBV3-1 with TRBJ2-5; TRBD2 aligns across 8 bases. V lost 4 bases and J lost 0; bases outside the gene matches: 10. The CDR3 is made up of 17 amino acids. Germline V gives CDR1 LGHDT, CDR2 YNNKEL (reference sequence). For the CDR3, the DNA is TGTGCCAGCAGCCCGCGGGAGGCCCGGCGGTACCAAGAGACCCAGTACTTC. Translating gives CASSPREARRYQETQYF.

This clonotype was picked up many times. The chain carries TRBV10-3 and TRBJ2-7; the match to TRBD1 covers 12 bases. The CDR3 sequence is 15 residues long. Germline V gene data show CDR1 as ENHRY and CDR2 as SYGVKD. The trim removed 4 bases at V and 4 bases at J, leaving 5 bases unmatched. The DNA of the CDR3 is TGTGCCATCAGTGGGGGGACAGGGGGCTGGTACGAGCAGTACTTC. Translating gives CAISGGTGGWYEQYF.

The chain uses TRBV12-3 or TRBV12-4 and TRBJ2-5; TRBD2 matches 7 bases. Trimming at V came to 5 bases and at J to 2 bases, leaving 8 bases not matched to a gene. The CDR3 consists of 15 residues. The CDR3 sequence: CASSPRGSVQETQYF. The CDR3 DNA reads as TGTGCCAGCAGTCCCCGCGGGAGTGTACAAGAGACCCAGTACTTC.

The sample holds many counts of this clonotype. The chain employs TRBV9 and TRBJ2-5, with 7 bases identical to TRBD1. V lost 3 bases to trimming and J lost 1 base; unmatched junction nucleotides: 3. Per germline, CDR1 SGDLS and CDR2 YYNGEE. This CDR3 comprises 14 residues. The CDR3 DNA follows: TGTGCCAGCAGCGCCCAGGGGGTCCAAGAGACCCAGTACTTC. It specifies CASSAQGVQETQYF.

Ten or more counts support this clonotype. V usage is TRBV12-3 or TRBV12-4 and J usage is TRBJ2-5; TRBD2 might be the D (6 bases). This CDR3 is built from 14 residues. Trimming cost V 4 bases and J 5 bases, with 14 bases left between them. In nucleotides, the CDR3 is TGTGCCAGCAGTTACGCCGGGAGTAGCGAGACCCAGTACTTC. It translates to CASSYAGSSETQYF.

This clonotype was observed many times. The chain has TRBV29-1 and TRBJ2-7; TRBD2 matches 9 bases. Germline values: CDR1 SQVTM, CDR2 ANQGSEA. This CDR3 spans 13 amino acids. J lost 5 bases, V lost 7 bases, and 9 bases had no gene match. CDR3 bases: TGCAGCGCATCGACGGCGGGAGGGGACGAGCAGTACTTC. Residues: CSASTAGGDEQYF.

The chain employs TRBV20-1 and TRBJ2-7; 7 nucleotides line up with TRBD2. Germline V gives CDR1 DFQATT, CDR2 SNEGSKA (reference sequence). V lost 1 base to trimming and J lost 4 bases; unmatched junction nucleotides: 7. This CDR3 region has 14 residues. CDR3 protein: CSARGLAELYEQYF. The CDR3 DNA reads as TGCAGTGCTAGAGGCCTAGCGGAGCTGTACGAGCAGTACTTC.

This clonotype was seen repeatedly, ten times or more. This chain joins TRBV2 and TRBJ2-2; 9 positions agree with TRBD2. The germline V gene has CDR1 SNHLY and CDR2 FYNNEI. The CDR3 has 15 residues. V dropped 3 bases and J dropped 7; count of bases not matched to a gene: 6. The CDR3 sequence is CASSDSGRGGGELFF. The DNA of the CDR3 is TGTGCCAGCAGTGATAGCGGGAGAGGCGGCGGGGAGCTGTTTTTT.

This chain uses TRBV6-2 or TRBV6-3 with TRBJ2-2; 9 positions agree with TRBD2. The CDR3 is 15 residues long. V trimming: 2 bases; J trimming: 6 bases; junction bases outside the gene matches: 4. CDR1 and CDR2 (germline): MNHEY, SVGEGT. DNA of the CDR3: TGTGCCAGCAGTTACCGTGCGGGAGGGCCCGGGGAGCTGTTTTTT. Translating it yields CASSYRAGGPGELFF.

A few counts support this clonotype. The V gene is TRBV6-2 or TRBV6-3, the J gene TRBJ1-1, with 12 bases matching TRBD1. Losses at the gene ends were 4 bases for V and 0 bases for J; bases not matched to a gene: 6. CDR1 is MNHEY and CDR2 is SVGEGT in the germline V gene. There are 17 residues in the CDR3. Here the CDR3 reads CASSWDRGRTMNTEAFF. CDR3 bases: TGTGCCAGCAGTTGGGACAGGGGGCGAACGATGAACACTGAAGCTTTCTTT.

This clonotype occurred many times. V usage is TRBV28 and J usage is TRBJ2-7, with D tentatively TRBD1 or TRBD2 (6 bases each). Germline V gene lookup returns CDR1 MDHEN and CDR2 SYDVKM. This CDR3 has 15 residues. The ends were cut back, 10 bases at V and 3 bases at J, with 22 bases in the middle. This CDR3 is CATRPRWGADYEQYF. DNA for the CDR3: TGTGCCACACGCCCTCGGTGGGGGGCGGACTACGAGCAGTACTTC.

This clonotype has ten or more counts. The DNA for the CDR3 is TGCAGTGCTAGAGATATACTAGCGGGAGGGCCTGGGGAGACCCAGTACTTC. Translated: CSARDILAGGPGETQYF. The rearrangement uses TRBV20-1 and TRBJ2-5; 13 bases are a match to TRBD2. V trimming: 0 bases; J trimming: 5 bases; junction bases outside the gene matches: 9. Germline V gene data show CDR1 as DFQATT and CDR2 as SNEGSKA (reference sequence). The CDR3 length is 17 residues.

The CDR3 coding sequence is TGCAGCGTTTACAGGGTAGGGAACTCCTACGAGCAGTACTTC. Translation: CSVYRVGNSYEQYF. V and J are TRBV29-1 and TRBJ2-7; tentatively, D is TRBD1 (6 bases). CDR1 is SQVTM and CDR2 is ANQGSEA in the germline V gene. The CDR3 consists of 14 residues. The ends were cut back, 5 bases at V and 0 bases at J, with 14 bases in the middle.

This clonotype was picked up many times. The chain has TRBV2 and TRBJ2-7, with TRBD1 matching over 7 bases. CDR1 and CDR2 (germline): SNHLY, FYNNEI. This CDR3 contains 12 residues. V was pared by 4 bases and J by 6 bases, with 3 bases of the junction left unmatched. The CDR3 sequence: CASSGDSREQYF. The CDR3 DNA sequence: TGTGCCAGCAGTGGGGACAGCCGCGAGCAGTACTTC.

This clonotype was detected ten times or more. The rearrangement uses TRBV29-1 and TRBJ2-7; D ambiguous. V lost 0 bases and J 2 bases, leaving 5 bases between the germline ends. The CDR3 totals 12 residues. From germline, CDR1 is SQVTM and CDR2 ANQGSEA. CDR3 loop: CSVEDLAYEQYF. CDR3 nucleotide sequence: TGCAGCGTTGAAGATTTAGCCTACGAGCAGTACTTC.

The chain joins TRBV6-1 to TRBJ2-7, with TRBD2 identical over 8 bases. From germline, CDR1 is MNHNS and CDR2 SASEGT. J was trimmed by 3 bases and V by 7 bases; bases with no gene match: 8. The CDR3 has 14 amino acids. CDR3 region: CASTSGTRNYEQYF. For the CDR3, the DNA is TGTGCCAGCACGAGCGGGACTAGGAACTACGAGCAGTACTTC.

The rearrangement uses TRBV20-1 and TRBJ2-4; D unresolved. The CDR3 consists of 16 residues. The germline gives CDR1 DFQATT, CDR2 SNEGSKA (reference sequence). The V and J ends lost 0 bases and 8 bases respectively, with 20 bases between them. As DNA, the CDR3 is TGCAGTGCTAGAGATTTCAGGATACCCGGTGGGGACATTCAGTACTTC. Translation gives CSARDFRIPGGDIQYF.

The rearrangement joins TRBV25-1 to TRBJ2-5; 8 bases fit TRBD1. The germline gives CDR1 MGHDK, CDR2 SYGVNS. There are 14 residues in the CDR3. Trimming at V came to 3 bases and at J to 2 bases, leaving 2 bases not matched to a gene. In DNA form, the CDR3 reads TGTGCCAGCAGTGAGCACAGGGGGCAAGAGACCCAGTACTTC. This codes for CASSEHRGQETQYF.

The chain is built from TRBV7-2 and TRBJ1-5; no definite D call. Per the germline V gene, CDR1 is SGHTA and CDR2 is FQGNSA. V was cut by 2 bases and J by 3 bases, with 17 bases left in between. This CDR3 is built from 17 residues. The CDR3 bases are TGTGCCAGCAGCTTATTTGGAAGCCAGTCGGCCAATCAGCCCCAGCATTTT. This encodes CASSLFGSQSANQPQHF.

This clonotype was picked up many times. Here the CDR3 reads CASGGESGYEQYF. CDR3 coding DNA: TGTGCCAGTGGGGGAGAGAGTGGCTACGAGCAGTACTTC. The chain employs TRBV3-1 and TRBJ2-7; D may correspond to TRBD1 or TRBD2 (5 bases each). The ends were cut back, 9 bases at V and 3 bases at J, with 15 bases in the middle. Germline CDR1 is LGHDT and CDR2 is YNNKEL (reference sequence). There are 13 residues in the CDR3.

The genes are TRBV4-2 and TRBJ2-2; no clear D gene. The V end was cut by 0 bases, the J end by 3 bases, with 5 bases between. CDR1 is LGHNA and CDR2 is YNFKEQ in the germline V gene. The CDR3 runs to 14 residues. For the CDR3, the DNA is TGTGCCAGCAGCCAAGACTTTTACACCGGGGAGCTGTTTTTT. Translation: CASSQDFYTGELFF.

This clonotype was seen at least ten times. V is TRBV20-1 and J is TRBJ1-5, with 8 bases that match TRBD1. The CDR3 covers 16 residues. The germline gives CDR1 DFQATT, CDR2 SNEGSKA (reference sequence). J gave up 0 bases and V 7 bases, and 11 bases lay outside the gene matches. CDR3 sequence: CSGRDRGLNSNQPQHF. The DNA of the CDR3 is TGCAGTGGCAGAGACAGGGGACTTAATAGCAATCAGCCCCAGCATTTT.

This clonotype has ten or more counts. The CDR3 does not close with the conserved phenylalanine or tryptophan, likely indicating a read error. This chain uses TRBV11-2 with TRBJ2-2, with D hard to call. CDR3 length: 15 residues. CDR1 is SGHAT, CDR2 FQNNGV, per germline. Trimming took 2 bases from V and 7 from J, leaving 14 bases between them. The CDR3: CASSLSRPFGGELFL. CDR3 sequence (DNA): TGTGCCAGCAGCTTATCCCGTCCGTTCGGCGGGGAGCTGTTTCTT.